This entry lists 18 T cell receptor beta chains sequenced from one sample in a study of blood T cell repertoires in COVID-19. Method: immunoSEQ multiplex PCR; TCRdb's copy keeps in-frame clones and lacks some. The profile shows under 250,000 clones, roughly 80% of them singletons. Sequenced sample: PBMCs or T cells enriched from blood (not recorded which). Source of these receptors: a middle-aged woman with acute COVID-19.

The gene calls are TRBV10-3 and TRBJ2-5; 10 positions agree with TRBD2. The trim removed 4 bases at V and 6 bases at J, leaving 8 bases unmatched. CDR1 and CDR2 (germline): ENHRY, SYGVKD. The CDR3 runs 15 residues. The CDR3 loop reads CAISAGSGGAQTQYF. CDR3 bases: TGTGCCATCAGTGCAGGCAGCGGGGGGGCACAGACCCAGTACTTC.

About this clone: A junction end diverges from the germline sequence, so it may reflect a read error. The gene calls are TRBV27 and TRBJ2-1; D is unclear. Germline CDR1 is MNHEY and CDR2 is SMNVEV (reference sequence). The CDR3 covers 13 residues. Here the CDR3 reads CASSLGEYNKQFF. CDR3 nucleotide sequence: TGTGCCAGCAGTCTAGGAGAATACAATAAGCAGTTCTTC.

The V gene is TRBV6-1, the J gene TRBJ1-5; perhaps TRBD1 as D (5 bases). The CDR3 covers 15 residues. V was pared by 1 base and J by 5 bases, with 12 bases between. Germline V gene sequence: CDR1 MNHNS, CDR2 SASEGT. The CDR3 DNA reads as TGTGCCAGCAGTGAAGTCCAGGGACTCGATCAGCCCCAGCATTTT. Translation: CASSEVQGLDQPQHF.

This clone has just one count. The rearrangement joins TRBV19 to TRBJ2-7, with 9 bases that match TRBD1. Germline values: CDR1 LNHDA, CDR2 SQIVND (reference sequence). The CDR3 is 14 amino acids. Trimming removed 7 bases from V and 4 bases from J; junction bases left unmatched: 8. The CDR3 sequence: CASTPGTGSYEQYF. The CDR3 DNA is TGTGCCAGTACACCCGGGACAGGGTCGTACGAGCAGTACTTC.

DNA for the CDR3: TGTGCCACCAGCAATGGTTTAAGGAGGACGCAGTATTTT. Amino acid sequence: CATSNGLRRTQYF. The rearrangement joins TRBV15 to TRBJ2-3, with a possible D match to TRBD2 (5 bases). Per the germline V gene, CDR1 is LNHNV and CDR2 is YYDKDF (reference sequence). V lost 4 bases and J lost 9, with 14 bases in between. The CDR3 is 13 residues long.

CDR3 bases: TGCGCCAGCAGCCAATCCCAGGGGAAGACTGAAGCTTTCTTT. It codes for CASSQSQGKTEAFF. This chain links TRBV5-1 with TRBJ1-1; TRBD1 is a possible D gene (6 bases). The V end lost 4 bases, the J end lost 5 bases, and 15 bases lay between the germline ends. Per germline, CDR1 SGHRS and CDR2 YFSETQ. This CDR3 spans 14 amino acids. The variable domain in full, completed from reference TRBV5-1 and TRBJ1-1, reads KAGVTQTPRYLIKTRGQQVTLSCSPISGHRSVSWYQQTPGQGLQFLFEYFSETQRNKGNFPGRFSGRQFSNSRSEMNVSTLELGDSALYLCASSQSQGKTEAFFGQGTRLTVV.

V usage is TRBV29-1 and J usage is TRBJ2-5, with 8 bases fitting TRBD1. V lost 3 bases to trimming and J lost 5 bases; unmatched junction nucleotides: 8. The CDR3 is made up of 14 amino acids. Germline lookup yields CDR1 SQVTM and CDR2 ANQGSEA. As DNA, the CDR3 is TGCAGCGTTGAGACGGGACAGGACGGCGAGACCCAGTACTTC. Amino acids: CSVETGQDGETQYF.

This rearrangement joins TRBV5-1 to TRBJ2-2, with TRBD2 matching over 8 bases. This CDR3 contains 17 residues. Germline V CDR1 and CDR2: SGHRS, YFSETQ. J gave up 4 bases and V 4 bases, and 12 bases lay outside the gene matches. CDR3: CASSHARAGGLTGELFF. In DNA, the CDR3 is TGCGCCAGCAGCCACGCTCGGGCGGGGGGCCTCACCGGGGAGCTGTTTTTT.

The V gene is TRBV7-2, the J gene TRBJ2-7; tentative D call: TRBD2 (6 bases). The ends were cut back, 1 base at V and 2 bases at J, with 12 bases in the middle. CDR3 length equals 15 residues. Looked up from germline, CDR1 is SGHTA and CDR2 is FQGNSA. This chain's CDR3 is CASSLGLDPPYEQYF. The CDR3 DNA is TGTGCCAGCAGCTTAGGACTAGACCCCCCCTACGAGCAGTACTTC.

V and J are TRBV5-6 and TRBJ2-1, with 8 bases aligning to TRBD1. There are 15 residues in the CDR3. Trimming cost V 5 bases and J 6 bases; bases outside gene matches: 10. Germline assignment: CDR1 SGHDT and CDR2 YYEEEE. CDR3: CASRWTGRVGNEQFF. Written as DNA, the CDR3 is TGTGCCAGCAGGTGGACAGGGAGAGTGGGCAATGAGCAGTTCTTC.

This chain joins TRBV18 and TRBJ2-7; TRBD1 aligns across 7 bases. Germline trimming cut 3 bases from V and 5 bases from J; bases unmatched to any gene: 10. Germline CDR1 KGHSH, CDR2 LQKENI. The CDR3 loop spans 15 amino acids. In DNA, the CDR3 is TGTGCCAGCTCACCTCCGGCGGCAGGGGGTCACGAGCAGTACTTC. This encodes CASSPPAAGGHEQYF.

The sample holds a few counts of this clone. The chain uses TRBV7-9 and TRBJ2-1; 8 bases align to TRBD2. V shed 4 bases and J 2 bases; nucleotides not matched to a gene: 7. Per germline, CDR1 SEHNR and CDR2 FQNEAQ (reference sequence). The CDR3 spans 16 residues. The chain's CDR3 is CASSSITSGAYNEQFF. CDR3 nucleotides: TGTGCCAGCAGCTCAATTACTAGCGGCGCCTACAATGAGCAGTTCTTC. Combining the CDR3 with reference TRBV7-9 and TRBJ2-1 gives the whole variable domain DTGVSQNPRHKITKRGQNVTFRCDPISEHNRLYWYRQTLGQGPEFLTYFQNEAQLEKSRLLSDRFSAERPKGSFSTLEIQRTEQGDSAMYLCASSSITSGAYNEQFFGPGTRLTVL.

This clone was found a few times. V usage is TRBV11-2 and J usage is TRBJ2-1, with TRBD1 identical over 9 bases. Germline V gene lookup returns CDR1 SGHAT and CDR2 FQNNGV. J was trimmed by 9 bases and V by 3 bases; bases with no gene match: 6. The CDR3 runs 14 residues. In nucleotides, the CDR3 is TGTGCCAGCAGCTTGAGGACAGGGGCCGGTGAGCAGTTCTTC. This codes for CASSLRTGAGEQFF. The variable domain in full, completed from reference TRBV11-2 and TRBJ2-1, reads EAGVAQSPRYKIIEKRQSVAFWCNPISGHATLYWYQQILGQGPKLLIQFQNNGVVDDSQLPKDRFSAERLKGVDSTLKIQPAKLEDSAVYLCASSLRTGAGEQFFGPGTRLTVL.

The rearrangement links TRBV20-1 to TRBJ1-2; perhaps TRBD1 as D (5 bases). CDR3 size: 11 residues. From germline, CDR1 is DFQATT and CDR2 SNEGSKA (reference sequence). Trimming shortened V by 7 bases and J by 7 bases, and 13 bases separated the two germline ends. CDR3 loop: CSGRASGGYTF. Written as DNA, the CDR3 is TGCAGTGGCAGGGCCAGTGGTGGCTACACCTTC.

The chain uses TRBV20-1 and TRBJ2-7, with 11 bases identical to TRBD2. The germline V gene has CDR1 DFQATT and CDR2 SNEGSKA (reference sequence). The V and J ends lost 3 bases and 4 bases, in that order; junction bases with no gene match: 11. The CDR3 has 16 amino acids. The CDR3: CSASPMTSGTFYEQYF. Written as DNA, the CDR3 is TGCAGTGCTAGTCCGATGACTAGCGGGACGTTTTACGAGCAGTACTTC.

This sequence joins TRBV5-1 and TRBJ2-1, with 11 nucleotides matching TRBD2. V was pared by 0 bases and J by 7 bases, with 6 bases of the junction left unmatched. Germline-derived CDR1 and CDR2 are SGHRS and YFSETQ. This CDR3 contains 16 residues. The CDR3 DNA reads TGCGCCAGCAGCTTGGTCCCCCTAGCGGGGGGAAATGAGCAGTTCTTC. Translated, it gives CASSLVPLAGGNEQFF.

V and J are TRBV2 and TRBJ1-5; 9 bases align to TRBD1. CDR1 SNHLY and CDR2 FYNNEI come from the germline V gene. The CDR3 spans 17 residues. After removal of 7 bases from V and 7 bases from J, the junction contained 17 bases not matched to a gene. CDR3 loop: CASTRSSRTGDRQPQHF. For the CDR3, the DNA is TGTGCCAGCACTCGATCTTCGCGGACAGGGGATCGGCAGCCCCAGCATTTT.

This clone was detected only once. CDR3 in amino acids: CASSPSERNTIYF. DNA for the CDR3: TGTGCCAGCTCACCTTCCGAGAGAAACACCATATATTTT. This chain uses TRBV18 with TRBJ1-3; D remains ambiguous. Germline CDR1 is KGHSH and CDR2 is LQKENI. Trimming shortened V by 3 bases and J by 5 bases, and 8 bases separated the two germline ends. The CDR3 is 13 residues long.